This TCR beta chain was sequenced during a study of CD8 T cells in ankylosing spondylitis. Study outcomes and limitations: Reactive arthritis synovial fluid and blood were previously reported to contain some motif variants.

On this clonotype itself: Its matching antigen is unknown.

Each TCR beta library was made by quantitative 5'-RACE that incorporated molecular barcodes. TCRdb used MiXCR to reprocess the 5' RACE reads, holding one entry per CDR3 protein. Here the sample spans 25,000 to 35,000 distinct CDR3 sequences, under 40% being singletons. The CDR3 spans 13 residues. Germline loops: CDR1 SQVTM, CDR2 ANQGSEA. V was trimmed by 1 base and J by 7 bases, leaving 10 bases between them. The sequenced material came from synovial fluid, either unsorted or a sorted T cell fraction (not recorded which). This clonotype was sampled from a male donor with ankylosing spondylitis. J is TRBJ2-2 and V is TRBV29-1; tentatively, D is TRBD2 (6 bases). CDR3 residues: CSVEAGVVGELFF. The CDR3 DNA reads as TGCAGCGTTGAAGCGGGAGTGGTCGGGGAGCTGTTTTTT.